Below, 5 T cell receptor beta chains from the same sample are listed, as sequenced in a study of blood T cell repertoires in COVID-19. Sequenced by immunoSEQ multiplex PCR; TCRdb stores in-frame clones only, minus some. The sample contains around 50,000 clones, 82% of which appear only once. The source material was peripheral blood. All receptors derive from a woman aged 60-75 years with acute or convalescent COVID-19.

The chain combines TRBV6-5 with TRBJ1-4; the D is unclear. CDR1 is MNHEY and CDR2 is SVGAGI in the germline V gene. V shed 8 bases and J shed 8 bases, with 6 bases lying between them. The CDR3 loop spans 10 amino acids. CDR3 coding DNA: TGTGCCAGCGAGAGAGAAAAACTGTTTTTT. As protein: CASEREKLFF.

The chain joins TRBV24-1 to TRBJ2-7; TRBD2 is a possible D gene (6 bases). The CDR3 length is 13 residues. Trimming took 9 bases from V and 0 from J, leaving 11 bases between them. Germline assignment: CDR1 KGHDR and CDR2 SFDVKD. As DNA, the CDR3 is TGTGCCACCCAGGGACTTGACTCCTACGAGCAGTACTTC. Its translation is CATQGLDSYEQYF.

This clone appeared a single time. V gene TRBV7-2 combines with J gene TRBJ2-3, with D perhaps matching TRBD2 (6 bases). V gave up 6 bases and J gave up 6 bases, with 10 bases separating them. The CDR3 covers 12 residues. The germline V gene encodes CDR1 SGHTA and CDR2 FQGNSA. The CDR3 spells CASSTSSDTQYF. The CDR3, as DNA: TGTGCCAGCAGTACTAGCTCCGATACGCAGTATTTT. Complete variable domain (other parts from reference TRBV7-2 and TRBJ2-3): GAGVSQSPSNKVTEKGKDVELRCDPISGHTALYWYRQSLGQGLEFLIYFQGNSAPDKSGLPSDRFSAERTGGSVSTLTIQRTQQEDSAVYLCASSTSSDTQYFGPGTRLTVL.

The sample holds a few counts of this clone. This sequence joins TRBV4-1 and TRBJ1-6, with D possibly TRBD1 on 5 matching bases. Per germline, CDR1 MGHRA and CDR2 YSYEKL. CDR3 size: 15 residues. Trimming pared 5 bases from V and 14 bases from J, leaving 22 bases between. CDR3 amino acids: CASSNPTGTIRALHF. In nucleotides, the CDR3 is TGCGCCAGCAGCAACCCAACAGGCACAATTAGGGCCCTCCACTTT.

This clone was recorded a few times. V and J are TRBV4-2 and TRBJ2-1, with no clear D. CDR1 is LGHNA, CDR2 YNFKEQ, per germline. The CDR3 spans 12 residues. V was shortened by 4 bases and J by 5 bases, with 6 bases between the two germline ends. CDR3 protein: CASSPRDNEQFF. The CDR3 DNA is TGTGCCAGCAGCCCACGCGACAATGAGCAGTTCTTC.